The 10 T cell receptor beta chains presented below share a single source sample, sequenced in a study of OX40 agonist ivuxolimab in advanced cancers. Profiling relied on immunoSEQ multiplex PCR, and the TCRdb table lists in-frame clones only, not all of them. The sample includes around 75,000 clones, roughly 89% of them seen just once. The specimen comprised CD4+ or CD8+ T cells sorted from blood, sampled in a trial of the OX40 agonist ivuxolimab. These receptors came from an adult with an advanced solid tumor such as melanoma, head and neck, liver or kidney cancer.

The CDR3 nucleotides are TGTGCCAGCAGTTACTGGACAGGGATTGACTATGGCTACACCTTC. It encodes CASSYWTGIDYGYTF. The rearrangement joins TRBV6-5 to TRBJ1-2; 8 bases match TRBD1. Germline V gene lookup returns CDR1 MNHEY and CDR2 SVGAGI. The CDR3 has 15 residues. V trimming: 1 base; J trimming: 3 bases; junction bases outside the gene matches: 4.

The chain is built from TRBV30 and TRBJ1-2; D gene unclear. CDR3 length: 13 residues. The V gene's germline CDR1 is GTSNPN and CDR2 SVGIG (reference sequence). The germline V and J ends were trimmed by 3 bases and 4 bases, with 12 bases remaining between them. Here the CDR3 reads CAWRVRASYGYTF. The CDR3 DNA sequence: TGTGCCTGGAGAGTAAGGGCTAGCTATGGCTACACCTTC. The variable domain in full, completed from reference TRBV30 and TRBJ1-2, reads SQTIHQWPATLVQPVGSPLSLECTVEGTSNPNLYWYRQAAGRGLQLLFYSVGIGQISSEVPQNLSASRPQDRQFILSSKKLLLSDSGFYLCAWRVRASYGYTFGSGTRLTVV.

The chain combines TRBV30 with TRBJ2-7; D is unresolved. The germline CDR1 and CDR2 sequences are GTSNPN and SVGIG (reference sequence). The CDR3 is 14 residues long. V lost 5 bases, J lost 6 bases, and 20 bases lay in between. This chain's CDR3 is CAWGLVTPRSEQYF. The CDR3 coding sequence is TGTGCCTGGGGCTTGGTCACCCCGAGGTCCGAGCAGTACTTC. Looking up the rest from reference TRBV30 and TRBJ2-7 gives the full variable domain: SQTIHQWPATLVQPVGSPLSLECTVEGTSNPNLYWYRQAAGRGLQLLFYSVGIGQISSEVPQNLSASRPQDRQFILSSKKLLLSDSGFYLCAWGLVTPRSEQYFGPGTRLTVT.

The rearrangement joins TRBV18 to TRBJ1-5, with D hard to call. CDR1 KGHSH and CDR2 LQKENI come from the germline V gene. V was trimmed by 6 bases and J by 0 bases, leaving 6 bases between them. This CDR3 is 13 amino acids long. The DNA of the CDR3 is TGTGCCAGCTCTCAAGATAGCAATCAGCCCCAGCATTTT. Protein sequence: CASSQDSNQPQHF. The entire variable domain, with the rest obtained from reference TRBV18 and TRBJ1-5, is as follows: NAGVMQNPRHLVRRRGQEARLRCSPMKGHSHVYWYRQLPEEGLKFMVYLQKENIIDESGMPKERFSAEFPKEGPSILRIQQVVRGDSAAYFCASSQDSNQPQHFGDGTRLSIL.

The rearrangement links TRBV15 to TRBJ1-5; weak D call: TRBD1 (5 bases). This CDR3 has 16 residues. Per the germline V gene, CDR1 is LNHNV and CDR2 is YYDKDF (reference sequence). Trimming removed 3 bases at V and 0 bases at J, with 12 bases between. This CDR3 is CATSREGLHSNQPQHF. As DNA, the CDR3 is TGTGCCACCAGCAGGGAGGGACTCCATAGCAATCAGCCCCAGCATTTT.

The chain recombines TRBV6-1 with TRBJ2-7; 11 bases map to TRBD1. The CDR3 loop spans 13 amino acids. V was clipped by 6 bases and J by 9 bases; unmatched bases: 7. The germline CDR1 and CDR2 sequences are MNHNS and SASEGT. The CDR3 nucleotides are TGTGCCAGCAGAGGGACAGGGGGGATCGGGCAGTACTTC. Protein: CASRGTGGIGQYF.

This sequence joins TRBV5-5 and TRBJ2-7, with a possible D match to TRBD1 (6 bases). Trimming took off 4 bases at V and 3 bases at J, with 17 bases between the two ends. CDR1 and CDR2 from the germline V gene are SGHKS and YYEKEE (reference sequence). The CDR3 loop spans 15 amino acids. The CDR3 region has the DNA TGTGCCAGCAGCCTAATAGGACAGCCGAGCTACGAGCAGTACTTC. Translation gives CASSLIGQPSYEQYF.

V is TRBV2 and J is TRBJ2-1; 10 bases align to TRBD2. The V segment lost 7 bases and the J segment 9 bases; nucleotides outside the gene matches: 12. The germline V gene has CDR1 SNHLY and CDR2 FYNNEI. The CDR3 has 15 residues. The CDR3 DNA sequence: TGTGCCAGCAAGTACAAGCTAGCGGGGGTCGGTGAGCAGTTCTTC. As protein: CASKYKLAGVGEQFF.

The gene calls are TRBV11-3 and TRBJ2-7, with D perhaps matching TRBD1 (6 bases). Looked up from germline, CDR1 is SGHNT and CDR2 is YENEEA. Trimming left V 5 bases short and J 0 bases short, with 11 bases between. There are 14 residues in the CDR3. In DNA form, the CDR3 reads TGTGCCAGCAGCCCGGACAGAACCTCCTACGAGCAGTACTTC. Translation: CASSPDRTSYEQYF.

This clone occurred once. The chain employs TRBV5-4 and TRBJ2-7, with 9 bases that match TRBD1. The CDR3 runs to 15 residues. Germline CDR1 reads SGHNT; CDR2 reads YYREEE (reference sequence). Trimming cost V 4 bases and J 2 bases; bases outside gene matches: 7. The CDR3 nucleotides read TGTGCCAGCAGCCTCACCGGGACAGGGACCTACGAGCAGTACTTC. Translating it yields CASSLTGTGTYEQYF.